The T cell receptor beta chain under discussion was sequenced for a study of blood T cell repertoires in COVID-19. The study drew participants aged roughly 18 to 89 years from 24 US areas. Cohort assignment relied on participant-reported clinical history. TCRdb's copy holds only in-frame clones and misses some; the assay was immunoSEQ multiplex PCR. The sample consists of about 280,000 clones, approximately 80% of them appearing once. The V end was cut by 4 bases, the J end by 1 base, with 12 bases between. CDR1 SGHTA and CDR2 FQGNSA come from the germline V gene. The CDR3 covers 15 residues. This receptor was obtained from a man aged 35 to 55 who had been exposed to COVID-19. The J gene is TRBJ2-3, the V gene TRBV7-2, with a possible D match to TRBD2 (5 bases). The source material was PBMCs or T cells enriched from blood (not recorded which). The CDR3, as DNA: TGTGCCAGCAGCTCCGTAGCGAGCCGCACAGATACGCAGTATTTT. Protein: CASSSVASRTDTQYF.